This TCR beta chain was profiled in a study of blood T cells in healthy people across ages. Broader study findings: As naive T cell percentage varied, TCR beta diversity correlated strongly with it. Donor CMV status, an unknown factor, possibly confounded changes in expanded clonotypes.

Together with a sample-barcoded 5' primer, a J-beta primer mix was included in a second PCR lasting about 6 to 12 cycles. Sequencing of every sample gave 2.5 million or more CDR3-containing paired-end reads. TCRdb recomputed calls from the 5' RACE reads with MiXCR, one row per CDR3 protein. The repertoire holds 1.4 million to 1.5 million distinct CDR3 sequences, with roughly 45% as singletons. This clonotype was counted once. Its antigen is not identified. The junction departs from the called germline gene at one end, perhaps through a read error. Each donor's blood draw was 7.5 to 10 milliliters of peripheral blood. CDR3 length equals 14 residues.

The receptor's source is a woman younger than 35 in good health. The sequencing input was blood. This chain joins TRBV12-3 or TRBV12-4 and TRBJ2-1; the D is unclear. The CDR3 is CAGSLVSPGDEQFF. CDR3 DNA: TGTGCCGGCAGTTTAGTGTCTCCCGGAGATGAGCAGTTCTTC.